The 16 T cell receptor beta chains presented below share a single source sample, sequenced in a study of cytomegalovirus exposure and HLA in healthy donors. Sequencing used immunoSEQ multiplex PCR; TCRdb keeps in-frame clones, though not all of them. The table has approximately 200,000 clones, about 91% seen once. Sequences were obtained from PBMCs. These TCRs come from a woman aged 18-35 years in good health and CMV-seronegative.

The DNA for the CDR3 is TGTGCCAGCAGTGTGACAGGGGGAGTAGATACGCAGTATTTT. It encodes CASSVTGGVDTQYF. V usage is TRBV27 and J usage is TRBJ2-3, with 9 positions matching TRBD1. The CDR3 has 14 amino acids. Trimming took 5 bases from V and 5 from J; bases not matched to a gene: 5. The germline gives CDR1 MNHEY, CDR2 SMNVEV (reference sequence).

This rearrangement joins TRBV9 to TRBJ2-7, with unresolved D. This CDR3 spans 13 amino acids. Trimming pared 4 bases from V and 4 bases from J, leaving 12 bases between. CDR1 is SGDLS and CDR2 is YYNGEE in the germline V gene. The CDR3 here is CASSKGETYEQYF. CDR3 DNA sequence: TGTGCCAGCAGCAAAGGCGAGACTTACGAGCAGTACTTC. Complete variable domain (other parts from reference TRBV9 and TRBJ2-7): DSGVTQTPKHLITATGQRVTLRCSPRSGDLSVYWYQQSLDQGLQFLIQYYNGEERAKGNILERFSAQQFPDLHSELNLSSLELGDSALYFCASSKGETYEQYFGPGTRLTVT.

The rearrangement joins TRBV19 to TRBJ2-3; TRBD2 matches 10 bases. The CDR3 is 15 amino acids. V shed 5 bases, J shed 4 bases, and the junction held 6 bases outside the gene matches. Germline CDR1 and CDR2: LNHDA and SQIVND (reference sequence). The CDR3 coding sequence is TGTGCCAGTAGTCCCCCAGGACTAGCGGCAGATACGCAGTATTTT. Its translation: CASSPPGLAADTQYF.

CDR3 loop: CASSQGLAAAGGETQYF. CDR3 nucleotides: TGTGCCAGCAGCCAGGGACTAGCGGCCGCCGGGGGGGAGACCCAGTACTTC. The V call is TRBV7-2, the J call TRBJ2-5, with TRBD2 matching over 11 bases. Germline assignment: CDR1 SGHTA and CDR2 FQGNSA. This CDR3 contains 17 residues. The junction had 13 bases not matched to a gene; V was cut back by 5 bases and J by 5 bases.

The chain is built from TRBV10-2 and TRBJ1-5; D might be TRBD1 (6 bases). This CDR3 region has 15 residues. The V gene's germline CDR1 is WSHSY and CDR2 SAAADI. V lost 7 bases, J lost 6 bases, and 19 bases lay in between. Written as DNA, the CDR3 is TGCGCCAGCAACCCCGAAGGGGGTTCCGGTCAGCCCCAGCATTTT. Translation: CASNPEGGSGQPQHF.

DNA for the CDR3: TGCGCCAGCAGCAGGGGACTAGCGGGTAGCACAGATACGCAGTATTTT. It specifies CASSRGLAGSTDTQYF. V is TRBV5-1 and J is TRBJ2-3; 12 bases agree with TRBD2. This CDR3 region has 16 residues. Germline trimming cut 4 bases from V and 0 bases from J; bases unmatched to any gene: 3. Per the germline V gene, CDR1 is SGHRS and CDR2 is YFSETQ.

The genes are TRBV4-1 and TRBJ2-5; the match to TRBD1 covers 7 bases. Germline assignment: CDR1 MGHRA and CDR2 YSYEKL. CDR3 size: 15 residues. V was pared by 0 bases and J by 4 bases, with 5 bases of the junction left unmatched. CDR3 sequence (DNA): TGCGCCAGCAGCCAAGAGGCTAGGGGGCGAGAGACCCAGTACTTC. This sequence encodes CASSQEARGRETQYF.

The chain joins TRBV13 to TRBJ2-7; D uncertain. CDR3 length equals 13 residues. CDR1 and CDR2 from the germline V gene are PRHDT and FYEKMQ (reference sequence). V lost 6 bases to trimming and J lost 3 bases, with 12 bases between them. The DNA for the CDR3 is TGTGCCAGCAGTAAAGAGAATGACTACGAGCAGTACTTC. It specifies CASSKENDYEQYF.

This sequence joins TRBV28 and TRBJ2-7; the match to TRBD2 covers 11 bases. Trimming took 6 bases from V and 3 from J; bases not matched to a gene: 7. Germline V CDR1 and CDR2: MDHEN, SYDVKM. The CDR3 totals 15 residues. CDR3 sequence reads: CASSYGTSGGYEQYF. Here the CDR3 DNA reads TGTGCCAGCAGCTACGGGACTAGCGGAGGCTACGAGCAGTACTTC.

The J gene is TRBJ2-6, the V gene TRBV4-2, with TRBD2 as a possible D gene (5 bases). Germline V gene data show CDR1 as LGHNA and CDR2 as YNFKEQ. Deletions cut 2 bases from V and 0 bases from J, with 11 bases between. There are 17 residues in the CDR3. In DNA form, the CDR3 reads TGTGCCAGCAGCCAATTGGAGGAATTCTCTGGGGCCAACGTCCTGACTTTC. This encodes CASSQLEEFSGANVLTF.

This chain uses TRBV9 with TRBJ2-7; 9 bases agree with TRBD2. The CDR3 extends over 14 amino acids. The germline V gene has CDR1 SGDLS and CDR2 YYNGEE. With 0 bases clipped from V and 6 bases from J, the junction kept 4 bases outside the gene matches. CDR3 loop: CASSVVSGSSEQYF. CDR3 bases: TGTGCCAGCAGCGTAGTTAGCGGGAGCAGCGAGCAGTACTTC.

V usage is TRBV7-6 and J usage is TRBJ2-1; no definite D call. Trimming removed 8 bases at V and 5 bases at J, with 4 bases between. The CDR3 contains 10 residues. Looked up from germline, CDR1 is SGHVS and CDR2 is FNYEAQ. CDR3 bases: TGTGCCAGCGGCCACAATGAGCAGTTCTTC. Amino acid sequence: CASGHNEQFF. The variable domain in full, with the rest retrieved from reference TRBV7-6 and TRBJ2-1, is GAGVSQSPRYKVTKRGQDVALRCDPISGHVSLYWYRQALGQGPEFLTYFNYEAQQDKSGLPNDRFSAERPEGSISTLTIQRTEQRDSAMYRCASGHNEQFFGPGTRLTVL.

This chain joins TRBV5-1 and TRBJ2-3, with 7 nucleotides matching TRBD1. Trimming removed 0 bases from V and 1 base from J; junction bases left unmatched: 5. Germline-derived CDR1 and CDR2 are SGHRS and YFSETQ. CDR3 size: 16 residues. CDR3 in amino acids: CASSLDTGVGTDTQYF. The CDR3 DNA follows: TGCGCCAGCAGCTTGGATACAGGGGTCGGCACAGATACGCAGTATTTT.

V is TRBV6-5 and J is TRBJ2-7; D is perhaps TRBD1 (5 bases). This CDR3 has 14 amino acids. V was trimmed by 5 bases and J by 2 bases, leaving 13 bases between them. In germline, CDR1 is MNHEY, CDR2 SVGAGI. The CDR3 here is CASSTWTSAYEQYF. CDR3 bases: TGTGCCAGCAGTACCTGGACAAGCGCCTACGAGCAGTACTTC.

This clone appeared a few times. The chain couples TRBV14 to TRBJ2-2; no reliable D call. The germline V gene encodes CDR1 SGHDN and CDR2 FVKESK. The CDR3 is 17 residues long. V gave up 2 bases and J gave up 8 bases, with 21 bases separating them. Written as DNA, the CDR3 is TGTGCCAGCAGCCAAAGTCTAGGTTCTCTTCTCAATGGGGAGCTGTTTTTT. It specifies CASSQSLGSLLNGELFF.

This chain links TRBV6-6 with TRBJ1-1, with 7 nucleotides matching TRBD1. CDR1 is MNHNY, CDR2 SVGAGI, per germline (reference sequence). The CDR3 totals 16 residues. The V gene end was trimmed by 6 bases and the J gene end by 1 base; junction bases not matched to a gene: 11. DNA of the CDR3: TGTGCCAGCAGGCCTGGACAGGTTGGGGGGAACACTGAAGCTTTCTTT. The encoded protein is CASRPGQVGGNTEAFF.